These T cell receptor beta chains were read from a single sample in a study of CD4 T cells in relation to SARS-CoV-2 and coronaviruses. Their antigens are not known. TCRdb's table, derived via immunoSEQ multiplex PCR, lists solely in-frame clones and lacks some. The repertoire has roughly 20,000 clones, 66% of them found once; the top ten carry 9.5% to 12%. The specimen sequenced was CD4+ T cells from PBMCs, cultured in vitro. These receptors all stem from a human donor in good health. The CDR3 runs from the conserved cysteine through the conserved F or W. D genes are given only for firm matches. Clone sizes are given selectively: once, few, many, or a class where the clone is expanded.

j_gene,len,d_gene,abundance,v_gene,CDR3aa,CDR3nt
TRBJ2-2,15,-,-,TRBV19,CASSIPTGEAGELFF,TGTGCCAGTAGTATCCCCACGGGAGAGGCCGGGGAGCTGTTTTTT
TRBJ2-3,14,TRBD1,-,TRBV3-1/TRBV3-2,CASSQGQGRDTQYF,TGTGCCAGCAGCCAGGGACAGGGAAGAGATACGCAGTATTTT
TRBJ1-6,14,-,few,TRBV19,CASSIDRNNSPLHF,TGTGCCAGTAGTATCGATCGGAATAATTCACCCCTCCACTTT
TRBJ1-6,15,-,-,TRBV7-3,CASSLRGKENSPLHF,TGTGCCAGCAGCTTAAGGGGTAAAGAGAATTCACCCCTCCACTTT
TRBJ2-7,14,TRBD2,-,TRBV5-1,CASSLNGGTGEQYF,TGCGCCAGCAGCTTGAACGGGGGGACGGGAGAGCAGTACTTC
TRBJ1-5,16,TRBD1,-,TRBV19,CASSPRTGVGNQPQHF,TGTGCCAGTAGCCCACGCACAGGGGTCGGCAATCAGCCCCAGCATTTT
TRBJ1-4,13,-,-,TRBV19,CASSEQVNEKLFF,TGTGCCAGTAGTGAGCAGGTTAATGAAAAACTGTTTTTT
TRBJ2-2,17,-,-,TRBV4-2,CASSHPRGGADTGELFF,TGTGCCAGCAGCCACCCCCGCGGTGGGGCAGACACCGGGGAGCTGTTTTTT
TRBJ1-2,13,-,-,TRBV27,CASSLRGKGGYTF,TGTGCCAGCAGTTTGAGGGGGAAAGGTGGCTACACCTTC
TRBJ2-3,15,TRBD2,-,TRBV14,CASSFSGSSTDTQYF,TGTGCCAGCAGCTTTAGCGGGAGTAGTACAGATACGCAGTATTTT
TRBJ2-3,15,TRBD2,few,TRBV11-3,CASSPLAGDTDTQYF,TGTGCCAGCAGCCCGCTAGCGGGGGACACAGATACGCAGTATTTT
TRBJ2-1,16,TRBD2,-,TRBV28,CASSFFAGGPNYEQFF,TGTGCCAGCAGTTTTTTTGCGGGAGGGCCGAATTATGAGCAGTTCTTC
TRBJ2-1,16,TRBD2,-,TRBV7-2,CASSYRTSGRGNEQFF,TGTGCCAGCAGCTATCGGACTAGCGGGAGGGGGAATGAGCAGTTCTTC
TRBJ2-7,13,-,-,TRBV19,CASGGAVSYEQYF,TGTGCCAGTGGGGGGGCAGTATCATACGAGCAGTACTTC
TRBJ1-5,13,-,-,TRBV3-1/TRBV3-2,CASSQDWSQPQHF,TGTGCCAGCAGCCAAGATTGGAGTCAGCCCCAGCATTTT
TRBJ2-5,15,-,-,TRBV6-5,CASRADINPGETQYF,TGTGCCAGCAGGGCCGACATCAACCCCGGGGAGACCCAGTACTTC
TRBJ1-2,9,-,-,TRBV4-1,CASGSGYTF,TGCGCCAGCGGCTCTGGCTACACCTTC
TRBJ1-2,11,-,once,TRBV6-5,CASSWQGGYTF,TGTGCCAGCAGCTGGCAGGGTGGCTACACCTTC
TRBJ2-7,15,-,-,TRBV6-2/TRBV6-3,CASSYYGGGPYEQYF,TGTGCCAGCAGTTACTACGGGGGAGGTCCCTACGAGCAGTACTTC
TRBJ2-5,14,-,-,TRBV3-1/TRBV3-2,CASSPSRTQETQYF,TGTGCCAGCAGCCCTAGTAGGACTCAAGAGACCCAGTACTTC
TRBJ1-6,14,-,-,TRBV2,CASSELASNSPLHF,TGTGCCAGCAGTGAATTGGCCTCAAATTCACCCCTCCACTTT
TRBJ2-3,13,-,few,TRBV3-1/TRBV3-2,CASSRMIQDTQYF,TGTGCCAGCAGCCGGATGATCCAAGATACGCAGTATTTT
TRBJ1-3,15,-,few,TRBV11-2,CASRFRGGSGNTIYF,TGTGCCAGCAGGTTCAGGGGAGGTTCTGGAAACACCATATATTTT
TRBJ1-3,17,TRBD1,-,TRBV9,CASSSTTGAISGNTIYF,TGTGCCAGCAGCTCAACGACAGGGGCCATCTCTGGAAACACCATATATTTT
TRBJ2-5,15,TRBD1,-,TRBV6-5,CASSYSINRGETQYF,TGTGCCAGCAGTTACTCGATAAACAGGGGGGAGACCCAGTACTTC
TRBJ2-7,13,-,-,TRBV3-1/TRBV3-2,CASTSLGVGEQYF,TGTGCCAGCACCTCCCTGGGGGTGGGCGAGCAGTACTTC
TRBJ1-1,15,TRBD1,-,TRBV19,CASSPGTGEATEAFF,TGTGCCAGTAGTCCGGGGACAGGGGAGGCCACTGAAGCTTTCTTT
TRBJ1-1,13,TRBD1,-,TRBV19,CASSGQVNTEAFF,TGTGCCAGTAGTGGACAGGTGAACACTGAAGCTTTCTTT
TRBJ1-2,12,-,few,TRBV19,CASSIVPGGYTF,TGTGCCAGTAGTATAGTACCGGGAGGCTACACCTTC
TRBJ1-3,14,-,-,TRBV5-4,CASSLGLSGNTIYF,TGTGCCAGCAGCTTGGGACTCTCTGGAAACACCATATATTTT
TRBJ1-5,15,-,-,TRBV2,CASSEMGVSNQPQHF,TGTGCCAGCAGTGAAATGGGGGTTAGCAATCAGCCCCAGCATTTT
TRBJ2-7,14,-,-,TRBV28,CASSPAAGTYEQYF,TGTGCCAGCAGCCCCGCGGCAGGAACCTACGAGCAGTACTTC
TRBJ2-3,11,-,-,TRBV7-9,CASTVTDTQYF,TGTGCCAGCACAGTCACAGATACGCAGTATTTT
TRBJ1-2,13,-,few,TRBV5-6,CASSLSRRDGYTF,TGTGCCAGCAGCTTGTCCCGGAGGGACGGCTACACCTTC
TRBJ2-1,14,-,-,TRBV6-5,CASSYSSGTNEQFF,TGTGCCAGCAGTTACTCGTCGGGTACCAATGAGCAGTTCTTC
TRBJ2-1,14,TRBD2,-,TRBV5-4,CASGSGGRYNEQFF,TGTGCCAGCGGGAGCGGGGGGAGGTACAATGAGCAGTTCTTC
TRBJ1-3,16,-,-,TRBV5-1,CASSLTEIKSGNTIYF,TGCGCCAGCAGCTTGACAGAAATAAAATCTGGAAACACCATATATTTT
TRBJ2-1,17,TRBD2,-,TRBV4-3,CASSQDPQSGGVNEQFF,TGCGCCAGCAGCCAAGATCCCCAGTCCGGGGGGGTTAATGAGCAGTTCTTC
TRBJ2-1,15,TRBD1,few,TRBV5-1,CASSPLSGTVNEQFF,TGCGCCAGCAGCCCCCTATCCGGGACAGTCAATGAGCAGTTCTTC
TRBJ2-3,15,TRBD1,few,TRBV13,CASSRTGVGGDTQYF,TGTGCCAGCAGCCGAACAGGGGTGGGTGGGGATACGCAGTATTTT
TRBJ1-3,15,-,once,TRBV7-2,CASSYPRGSGNTIYF,TGTGCCAGCAGTTACCCTAGGGGATCTGGAAACACCATATATTTT
TRBJ2-5,15,TRBD1,-,TRBV11-2,CASSLTGIFQETQYF,TGTGCCAGCAGTCTGACAGGGATTTTCCAAGAGACCCAGTACTTC
TRBJ2-1,13,-,-,TRBV5-1,CASSLSRNNEQFF,TGCGCCAGCAGCTTGTCTCGGAACAATGAGCAGTTCTTC
TRBJ2-1,12,-,-,TRBV29-1,CSGPVSPNEQFF,TGCAGCGGCCCCGTCAGCCCCAATGAGCAGTTCTTC
TRBJ2-1,13,-,-,TRBV25-1,CASFSSGYNEQFF,TGTGCCAGCTTCAGTTCGGGTTACAATGAGCAGTTCTTC